This TCR beta chain came from a study of breast tumors, draining lymph nodes, adjacent tissues. This clonotype was detected many times. The CDR3 loop spans 16 amino acids. Trimming stripped 5 bases from V and 1 base from J, with 16 bases between. The germline V gene encodes CDR1 SNHLY and CDR2 FYNNEI. TCRdb redid the calling of the multiplex PCR reads with MiXCR, one entry per CDR3 protein. In the table there are roughly 110,000 distinct CDR3 sequences, more than 25% of which are singletons. The lymph nodes were axillary draining lymph nodes from breast cancer patients. This clonotype was obtained from a female donor with breast cancer. Some clones in this sample may be carry-over from other donors' samples. The sample taken for sequencing was axillary lymph node tissue. V and J are TRBV2 and TRBJ2-3; no definite D call. The CDR3 reads CASSTGPMMGTDTQYF. DNA of the CDR3: TGTGCCAGCAGTACGGGTCCTATGATGGGCACAGATACGCAGTATTTT.